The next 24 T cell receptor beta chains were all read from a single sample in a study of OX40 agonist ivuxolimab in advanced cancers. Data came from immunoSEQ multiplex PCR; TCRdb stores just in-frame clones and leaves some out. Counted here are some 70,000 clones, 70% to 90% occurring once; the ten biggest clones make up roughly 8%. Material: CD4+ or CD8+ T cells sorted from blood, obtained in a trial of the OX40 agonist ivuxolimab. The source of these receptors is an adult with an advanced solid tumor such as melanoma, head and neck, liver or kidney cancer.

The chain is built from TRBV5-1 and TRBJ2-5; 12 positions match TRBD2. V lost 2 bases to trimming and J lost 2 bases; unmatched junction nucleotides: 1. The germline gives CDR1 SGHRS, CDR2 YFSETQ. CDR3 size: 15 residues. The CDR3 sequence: CASSFLAGGQETQYF. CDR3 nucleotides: TGCGCCAGCAGCTTTCTAGCGGGGGGGCAAGAGACCCAGTACTTC.

The CDR3 DNA follows: TGTGCCAGCAGCGTAGTTCCGGGGACGGGTGGAAACACCATATATTTT. This sequence encodes CASSVVPGTGGNTIYF. The chain links TRBV9 to TRBJ1-3; D is perhaps TRBD1 (5 bases). Germline CDR1 is SGDLS and CDR2 is YYNGEE. V was cut by 0 bases and J by 3 bases, with 13 bases left in between. The length of the CDR3 is 16 residues.

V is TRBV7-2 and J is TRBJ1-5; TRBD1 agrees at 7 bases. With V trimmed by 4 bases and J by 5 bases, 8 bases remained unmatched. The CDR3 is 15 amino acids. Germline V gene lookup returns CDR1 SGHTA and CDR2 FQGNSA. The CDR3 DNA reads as TGTGCCAGCAGCTCGAGGACAGGCACGGATCAGCCCCAGCATTTT. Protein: CASSSRTGTDQPQHF.

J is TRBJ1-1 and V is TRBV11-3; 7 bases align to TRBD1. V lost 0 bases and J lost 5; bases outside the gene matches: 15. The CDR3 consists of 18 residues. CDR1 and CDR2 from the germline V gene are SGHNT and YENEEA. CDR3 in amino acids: CASSLDDGRGWGWTEAFF. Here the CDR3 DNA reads TGTGCCAGCAGCTTAGATGATGGCAGGGGGTGGGGCTGGACTGAAGCTTTCTTT.

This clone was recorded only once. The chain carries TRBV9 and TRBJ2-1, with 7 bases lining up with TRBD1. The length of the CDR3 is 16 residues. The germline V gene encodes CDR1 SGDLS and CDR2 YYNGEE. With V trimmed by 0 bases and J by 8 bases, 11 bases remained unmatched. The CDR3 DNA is TGTGCCAGCAGCGTAGCTCGGCAGGGGGTCCTTCATGAGCAGTTCTTC. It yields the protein CASSVARQGVLHEQFF. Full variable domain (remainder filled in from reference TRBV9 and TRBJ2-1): DSGVTQTPKHLITATGQRVTLRCSPRSGDLSVYWYQQSLDQGLQFLIQYYNGEERAKGNILERFSAQQFPDLHSELNLSSLELGDSALYFCASSVARQGVLHEQFFGPGTRLTVL.

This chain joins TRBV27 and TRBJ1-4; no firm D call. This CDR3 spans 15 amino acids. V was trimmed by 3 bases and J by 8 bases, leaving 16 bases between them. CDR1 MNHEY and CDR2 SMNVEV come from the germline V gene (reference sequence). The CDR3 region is CASSFPRTLWEKLFF. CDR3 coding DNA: TGTGCCAGCAGTTTTCCTCGTACTCTGTGGGAAAAACTGTTTTTT.

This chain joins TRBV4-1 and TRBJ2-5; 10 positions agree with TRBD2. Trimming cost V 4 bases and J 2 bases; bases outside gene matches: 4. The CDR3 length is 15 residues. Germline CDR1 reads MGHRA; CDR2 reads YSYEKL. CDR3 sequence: CASSLSGGPQETQYF. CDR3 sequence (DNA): TGCGCCAGCAGCCTTAGCGGGGGGCCACAAGAGACCCAGTACTTC.

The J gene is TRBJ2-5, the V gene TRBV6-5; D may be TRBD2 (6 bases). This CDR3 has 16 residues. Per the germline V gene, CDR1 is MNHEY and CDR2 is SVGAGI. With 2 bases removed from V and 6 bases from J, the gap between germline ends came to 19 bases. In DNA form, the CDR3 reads TGTGCCAGCAGTTACAAGGGATCGCCAGGGACTCAGACCCAGTACTTC. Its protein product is CASSYKGSPGTQTQYF.

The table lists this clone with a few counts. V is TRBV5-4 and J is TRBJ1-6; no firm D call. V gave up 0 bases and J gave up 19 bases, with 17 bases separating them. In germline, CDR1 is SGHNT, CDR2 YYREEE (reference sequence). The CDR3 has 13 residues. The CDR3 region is CASSLDPDQMSHF. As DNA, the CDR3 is TGTGCCAGCAGCTTGGATCCAGACCAGATGTCTCACTTT.

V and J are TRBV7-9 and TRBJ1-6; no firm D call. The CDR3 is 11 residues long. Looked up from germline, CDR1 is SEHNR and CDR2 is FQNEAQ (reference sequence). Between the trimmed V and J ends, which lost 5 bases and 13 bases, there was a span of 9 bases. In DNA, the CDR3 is TGTGCCAGCAGCCCAGAAGCGCCCCTCCACTTT. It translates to CASSPEAPLHF.

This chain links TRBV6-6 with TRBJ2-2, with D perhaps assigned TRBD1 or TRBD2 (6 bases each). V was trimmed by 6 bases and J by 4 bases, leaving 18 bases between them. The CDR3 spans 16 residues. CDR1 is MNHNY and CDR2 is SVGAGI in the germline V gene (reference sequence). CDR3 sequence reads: CASSSRTGAFTGELFF. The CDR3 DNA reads TGTGCCAGCAGCTCCCGAACGGGGGCCTTCACCGGGGAGCTGTTTTTT.

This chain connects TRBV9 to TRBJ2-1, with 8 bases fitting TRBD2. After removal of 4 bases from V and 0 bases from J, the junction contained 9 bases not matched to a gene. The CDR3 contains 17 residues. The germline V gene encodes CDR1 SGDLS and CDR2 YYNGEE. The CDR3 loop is CASSSGGVRSSYNEQFF. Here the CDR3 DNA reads TGTGCCAGCAGCTCGGGAGGGGTCCGGAGCTCCTACAATGAGCAGTTCTTC.

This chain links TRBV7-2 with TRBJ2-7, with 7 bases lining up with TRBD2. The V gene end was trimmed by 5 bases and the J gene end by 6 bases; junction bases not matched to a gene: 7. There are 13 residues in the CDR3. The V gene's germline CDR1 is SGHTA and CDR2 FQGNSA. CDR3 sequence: CASSLRESSEQYF. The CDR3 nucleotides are TGTGCCAGCAGCCTGCGGGAGTCGTCCGAGCAGTACTTC.

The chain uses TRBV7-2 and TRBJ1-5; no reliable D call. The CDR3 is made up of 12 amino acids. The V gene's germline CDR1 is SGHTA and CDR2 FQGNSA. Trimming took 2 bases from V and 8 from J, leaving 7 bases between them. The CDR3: CASSLLAEPQHF. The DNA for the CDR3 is TGTGCCAGCAGCTTATTGGCCGAGCCCCAGCATTTT.

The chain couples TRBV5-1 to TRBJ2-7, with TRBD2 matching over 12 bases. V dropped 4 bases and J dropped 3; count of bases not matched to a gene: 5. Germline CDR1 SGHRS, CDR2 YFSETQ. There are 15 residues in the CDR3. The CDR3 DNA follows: TGCGCCAGCAGCGAAACTAGCGGGGGGCTCTACGAGCAGTACGTC. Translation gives CASSETSGGLYEQYV.

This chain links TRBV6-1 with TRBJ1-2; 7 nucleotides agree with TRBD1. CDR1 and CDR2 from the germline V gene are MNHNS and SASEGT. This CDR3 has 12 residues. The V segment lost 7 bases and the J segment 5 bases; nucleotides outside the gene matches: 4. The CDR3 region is CASTGQAYGYTF. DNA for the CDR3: TGTGCCAGCACTGGACAGGCGTATGGCTACACCTTC.

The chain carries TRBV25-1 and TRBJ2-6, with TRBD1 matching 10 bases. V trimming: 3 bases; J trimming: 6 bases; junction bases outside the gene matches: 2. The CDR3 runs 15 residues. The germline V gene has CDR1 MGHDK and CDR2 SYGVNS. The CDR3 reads CASSDDRGQANVLTF. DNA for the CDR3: TGTGCCAGCAGTGATGACAGGGGGCAGGCCAACGTCCTGACTTTC.

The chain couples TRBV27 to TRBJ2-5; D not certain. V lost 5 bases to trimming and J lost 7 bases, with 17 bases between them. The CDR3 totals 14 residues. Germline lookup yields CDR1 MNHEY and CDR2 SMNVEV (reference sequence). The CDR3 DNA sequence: TGTGCCAGCAGTCCAGGACGGAATCTGTGGACCCAGTACTTC. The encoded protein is CASSPGRNLWTQYF.

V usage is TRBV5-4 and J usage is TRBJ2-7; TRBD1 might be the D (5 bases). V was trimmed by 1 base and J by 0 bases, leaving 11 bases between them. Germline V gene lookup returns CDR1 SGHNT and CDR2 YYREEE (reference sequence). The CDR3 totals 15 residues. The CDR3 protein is CASSLPTGNSYEQYF. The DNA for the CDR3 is TGTGCCAGCAGCTTGCCCACAGGTAACTCCTACGAGCAGTACTTC.

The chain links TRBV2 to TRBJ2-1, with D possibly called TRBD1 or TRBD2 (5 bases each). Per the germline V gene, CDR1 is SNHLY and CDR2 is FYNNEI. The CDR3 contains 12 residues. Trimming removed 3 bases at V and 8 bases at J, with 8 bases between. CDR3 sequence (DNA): TGTGCCAGCAGTGACCGGGGCGATGAGCAGTTCTTC. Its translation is CASSDRGDEQFF.

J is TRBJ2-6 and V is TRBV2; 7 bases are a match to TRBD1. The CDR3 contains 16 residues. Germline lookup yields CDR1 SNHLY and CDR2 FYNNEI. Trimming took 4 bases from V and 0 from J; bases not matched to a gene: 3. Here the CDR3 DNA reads TGTGCCAGCAGTGGGGACAGAAGCTCTGGGGCCAACGTCCTGACTTTC. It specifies CASSGDRSSGANVLTF.

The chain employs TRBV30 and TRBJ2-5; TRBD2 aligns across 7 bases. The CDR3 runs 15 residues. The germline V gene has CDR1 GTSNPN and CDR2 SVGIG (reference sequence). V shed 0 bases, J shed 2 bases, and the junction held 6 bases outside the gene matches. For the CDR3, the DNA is TGTGCCTGGAGTGTACTCCTAGCGGCACAAGAGACCCAGTACTTC. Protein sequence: CAWSVLLAAQETQYF.

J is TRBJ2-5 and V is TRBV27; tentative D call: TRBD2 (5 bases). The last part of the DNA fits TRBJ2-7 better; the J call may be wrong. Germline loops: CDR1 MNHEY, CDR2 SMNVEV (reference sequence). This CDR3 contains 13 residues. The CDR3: CASSALAAYEQYF. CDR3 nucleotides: TGTGCCAGCAGTGCCCTAGCCGCCTACGAGCAGTACTTC.

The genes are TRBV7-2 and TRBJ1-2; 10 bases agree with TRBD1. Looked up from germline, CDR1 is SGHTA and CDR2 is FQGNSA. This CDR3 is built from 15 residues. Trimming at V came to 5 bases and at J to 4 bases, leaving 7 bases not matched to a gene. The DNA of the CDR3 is TGTGCCAGCAGCCCCCGACAGGGGGCGTTCTATGGCTACACCTTC. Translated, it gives CASSPRQGAFYGYTF.